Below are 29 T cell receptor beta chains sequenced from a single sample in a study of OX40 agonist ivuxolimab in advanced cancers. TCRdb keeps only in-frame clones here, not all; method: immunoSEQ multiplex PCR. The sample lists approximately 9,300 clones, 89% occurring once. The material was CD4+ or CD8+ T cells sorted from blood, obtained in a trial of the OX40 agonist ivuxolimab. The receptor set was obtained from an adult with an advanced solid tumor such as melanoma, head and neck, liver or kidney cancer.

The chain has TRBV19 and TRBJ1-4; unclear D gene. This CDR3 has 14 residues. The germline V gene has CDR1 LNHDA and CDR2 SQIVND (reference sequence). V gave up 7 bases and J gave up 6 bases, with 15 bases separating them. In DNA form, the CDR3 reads TGTGCCAGTATCGGGTGGCGTGAGGATGAAAAACTGTTTTTT. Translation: CASIGWREDEKLFF. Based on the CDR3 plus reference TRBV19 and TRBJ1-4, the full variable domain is DGGITQSPKYLFRKEGQNVTLSCEQNLNHDAMYWYRQDPGQGLRLIYYSQIVNDFQKGDIAEGYSVSREKKESFPLTVTSAQKNPTAFYLCASIGWREDEKLFFGSGTQLSVL.

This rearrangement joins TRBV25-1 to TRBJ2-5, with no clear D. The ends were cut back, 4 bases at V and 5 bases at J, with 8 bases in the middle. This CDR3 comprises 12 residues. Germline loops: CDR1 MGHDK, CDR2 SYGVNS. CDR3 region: CASSARFETQYF. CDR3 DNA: TGTGCCAGCAGTGCCCGGTTCGAGACCCAGTACTTC.

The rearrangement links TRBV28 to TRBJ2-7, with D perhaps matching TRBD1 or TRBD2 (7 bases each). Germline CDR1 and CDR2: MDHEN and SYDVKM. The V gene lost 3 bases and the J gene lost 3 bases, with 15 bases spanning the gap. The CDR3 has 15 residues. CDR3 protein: CASSFPFRGGYEQYF. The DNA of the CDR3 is TGTGCCAGCAGTTTCCCGTTCAGGGGGGGCTACGAGCAGTACTTC.

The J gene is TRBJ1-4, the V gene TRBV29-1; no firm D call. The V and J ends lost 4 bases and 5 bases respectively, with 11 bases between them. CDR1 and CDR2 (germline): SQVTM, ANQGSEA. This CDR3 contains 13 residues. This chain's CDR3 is CSVGGQANEKLFF. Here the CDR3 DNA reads TGCAGCGTTGGAGGGCAGGCAAATGAAAAACTGTTTTTT.

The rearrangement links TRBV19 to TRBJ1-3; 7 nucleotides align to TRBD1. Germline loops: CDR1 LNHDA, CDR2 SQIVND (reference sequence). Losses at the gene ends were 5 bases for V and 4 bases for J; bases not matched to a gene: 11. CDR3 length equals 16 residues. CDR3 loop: CASSPEQGLSGNTIYF. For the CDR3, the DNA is TGTGCCAGTAGTCCCGAACAGGGGCTTTCGGGAAACACCATATATTTT.

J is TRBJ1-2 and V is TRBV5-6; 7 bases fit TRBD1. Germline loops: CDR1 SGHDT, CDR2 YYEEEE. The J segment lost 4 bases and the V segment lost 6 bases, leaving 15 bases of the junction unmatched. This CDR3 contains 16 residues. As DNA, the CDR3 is TGTGCCAGCAACCTATGGGGGGGACAGCCTGGCTATGGCTACACCTTC. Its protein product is CASNLWGGQPGYGYTF.

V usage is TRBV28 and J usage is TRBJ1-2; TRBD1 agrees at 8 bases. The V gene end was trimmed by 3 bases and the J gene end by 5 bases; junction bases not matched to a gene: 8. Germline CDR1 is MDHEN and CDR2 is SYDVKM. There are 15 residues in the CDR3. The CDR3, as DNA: TGTGCCAGCAGTTTGGGAGGACAGGGTCTATATGGCTACACCTTC. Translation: CASSLGGQGLYGYTF.

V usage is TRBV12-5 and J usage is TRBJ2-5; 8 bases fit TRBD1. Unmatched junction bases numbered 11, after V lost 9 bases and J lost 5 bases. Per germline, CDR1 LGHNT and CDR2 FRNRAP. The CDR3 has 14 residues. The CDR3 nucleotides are TGTGCTAGCTCCCGGCAGGGGGCTGGGGAGACCCAGTACTTC. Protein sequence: CASSRQGAGETQYF.

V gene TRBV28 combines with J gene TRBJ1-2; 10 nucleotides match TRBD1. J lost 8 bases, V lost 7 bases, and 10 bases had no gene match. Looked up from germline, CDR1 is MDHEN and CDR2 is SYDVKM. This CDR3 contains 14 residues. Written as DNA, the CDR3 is TGTGCCAGCAACTCCGTGAGGGACAGGGGAGGCTACACCTTC. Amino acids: CASNSVRDRGGYTF.

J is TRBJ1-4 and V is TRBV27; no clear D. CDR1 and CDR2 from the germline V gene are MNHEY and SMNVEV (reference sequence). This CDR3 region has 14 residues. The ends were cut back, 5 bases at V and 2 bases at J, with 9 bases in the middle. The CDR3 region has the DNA TGTGCCAGCAGTCCCGCCGGGACTAATGAAAAACTGTTTTTT. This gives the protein CASSPAGTNEKLFF.

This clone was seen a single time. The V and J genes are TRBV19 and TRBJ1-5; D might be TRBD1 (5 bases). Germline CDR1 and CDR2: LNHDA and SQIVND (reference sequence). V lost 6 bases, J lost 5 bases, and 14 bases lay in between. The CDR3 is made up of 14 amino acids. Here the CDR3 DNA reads TGTGCCAGTAGGGGTACGACAGAAGATCAGCCCCAGCATTTT. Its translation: CASRGTTEDQPQHF.

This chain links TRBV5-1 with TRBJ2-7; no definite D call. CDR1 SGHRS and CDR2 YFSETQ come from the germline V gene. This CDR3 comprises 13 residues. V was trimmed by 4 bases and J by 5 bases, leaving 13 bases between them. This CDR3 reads CASSPLAGDEQYF. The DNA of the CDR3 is TGCGCCAGCAGCCCTCTCGCCGGAGACGAGCAGTACTTC.

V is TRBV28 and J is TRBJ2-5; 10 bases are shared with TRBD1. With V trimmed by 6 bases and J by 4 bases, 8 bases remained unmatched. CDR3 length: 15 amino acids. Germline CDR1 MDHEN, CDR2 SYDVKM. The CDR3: CASSQSRQGAETQYF. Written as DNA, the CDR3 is TGTGCCAGCAGCCAATCACGACAGGGGGCAGAGACCCAGTACTTC.

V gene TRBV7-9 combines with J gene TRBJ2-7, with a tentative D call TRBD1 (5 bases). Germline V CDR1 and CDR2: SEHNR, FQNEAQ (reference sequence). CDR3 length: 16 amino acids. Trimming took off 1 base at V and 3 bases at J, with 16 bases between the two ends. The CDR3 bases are TGTGCCAGCAGCTTAGGGGGTGACAGAAAATACTACGAGCAGTACTTC. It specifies CASSLGGDRKYYEQYF. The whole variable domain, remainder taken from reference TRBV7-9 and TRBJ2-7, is DTGVSQNPRHKITKRGQNVTFRCDPISEHNRLYWYRQTLGQGPEFLTYFQNEAQLEKSRLLSDRFSAERPKGSFSTLEIQRTEQGDSAMYLCASSLGGDRKYYEQYFGPGTRLTVT.

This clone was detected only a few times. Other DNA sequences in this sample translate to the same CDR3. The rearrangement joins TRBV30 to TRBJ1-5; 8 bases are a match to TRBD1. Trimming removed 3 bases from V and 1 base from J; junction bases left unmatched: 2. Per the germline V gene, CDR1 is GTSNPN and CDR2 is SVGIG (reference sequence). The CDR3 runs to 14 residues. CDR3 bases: TGTGCCTGGAGGGGACAGGCCAGCAATCAGCCCCAGCATTTT. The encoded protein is CAWRGQASNQPQHF.

The CDR3 DNA follows: TGTGCCAGCCGACTTCGCGGGAGACTCTACGAGCAGTACTTC. Translating it yields CASRLRGRLYEQYF. This chain joins TRBV28 and TRBJ2-7; 7 nucleotides agree with TRBD2. The CDR3 is 14 amino acids. The V segment lost 8 bases and the J segment 3 bases; nucleotides outside the gene matches: 10. Germline CDR1 reads MDHEN; CDR2 reads SYDVKM.

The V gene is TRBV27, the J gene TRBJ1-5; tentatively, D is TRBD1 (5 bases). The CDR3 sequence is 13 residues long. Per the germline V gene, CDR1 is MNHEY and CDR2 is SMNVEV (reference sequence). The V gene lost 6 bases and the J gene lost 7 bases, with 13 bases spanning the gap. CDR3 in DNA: TGTGCCAGCAGCACCGCGGAGGGGCAGCCCCAGCATTTT. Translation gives CASSTAEGQPQHF.

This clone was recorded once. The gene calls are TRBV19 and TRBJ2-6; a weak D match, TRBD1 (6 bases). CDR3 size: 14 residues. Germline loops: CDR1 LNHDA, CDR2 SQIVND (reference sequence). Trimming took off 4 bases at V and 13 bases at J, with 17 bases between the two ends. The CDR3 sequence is CASSTPSGQPVLTF. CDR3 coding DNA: TGTGCCAGTAGTACCCCCTCAGGACAGCCAGTCCTGACTTTC. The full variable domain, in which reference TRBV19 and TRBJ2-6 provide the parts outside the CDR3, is DGGITQSPKYLFRKEGQNVTLSCEQNLNHDAMYWYRQDPGQGLRLIYYSQIVNDFQKGDIAEGYSVSREKKESFPLTVTSAQKNPTAFYLCASSTPSGQPVLTFGAGSRLTVL.

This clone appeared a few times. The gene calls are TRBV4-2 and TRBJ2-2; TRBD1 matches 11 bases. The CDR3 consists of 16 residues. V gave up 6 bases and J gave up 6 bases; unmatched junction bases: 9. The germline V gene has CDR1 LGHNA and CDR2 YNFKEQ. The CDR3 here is CASSTGGQGGSGELFF. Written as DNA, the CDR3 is TGTGCCAGCAGTACTGGGGGACAGGGGGGATCCGGGGAGCTGTTTTTT.

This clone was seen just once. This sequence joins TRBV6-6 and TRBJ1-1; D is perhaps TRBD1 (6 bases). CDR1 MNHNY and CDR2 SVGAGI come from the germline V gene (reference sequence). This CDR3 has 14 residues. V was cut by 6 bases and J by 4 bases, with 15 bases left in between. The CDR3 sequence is CASRFGEGGTEAFF. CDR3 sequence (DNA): TGTGCCAGCAGGTTTGGAGAGGGGGGCACTGAAGCTTTCTTT.

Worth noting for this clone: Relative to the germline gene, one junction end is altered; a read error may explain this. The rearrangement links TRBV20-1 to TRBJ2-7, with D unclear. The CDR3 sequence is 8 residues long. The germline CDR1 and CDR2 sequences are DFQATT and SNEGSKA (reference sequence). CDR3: CSATPYAF. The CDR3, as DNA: TGCAGTGCTACCCCCTACGCCTTC.

The CDR3 DNA is TGTGCCAGCAGTCGCGGGGTTGGCAATCAGCCCCAGCATTTT. As protein: CASSRGVGNQPQHF. The rearrangement uses TRBV6-5 and TRBJ1-5; no firm D call. V was clipped by 5 bases and J by 2 bases, with 10 bases between them. The V gene's germline CDR1 is MNHEY and CDR2 SVGAGI. The CDR3 runs to 14 residues.

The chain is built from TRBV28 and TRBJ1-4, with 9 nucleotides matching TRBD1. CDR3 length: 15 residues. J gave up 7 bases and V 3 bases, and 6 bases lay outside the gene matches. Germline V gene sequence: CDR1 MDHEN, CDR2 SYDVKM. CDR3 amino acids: CASSFTGQGSEKLFF. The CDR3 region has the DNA TGTGCCAGCAGTTTCACGGGACAGGGAAGTGAAAAACTGTTTTTT.

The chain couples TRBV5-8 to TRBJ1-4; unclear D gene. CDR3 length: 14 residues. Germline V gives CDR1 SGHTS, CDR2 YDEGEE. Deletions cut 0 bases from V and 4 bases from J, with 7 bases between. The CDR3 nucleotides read TGTGCCAGCAGCTTGGGAGAGGGTAATGAAAAACTGTTTTTT. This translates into CASSLGEGNEKLFF.

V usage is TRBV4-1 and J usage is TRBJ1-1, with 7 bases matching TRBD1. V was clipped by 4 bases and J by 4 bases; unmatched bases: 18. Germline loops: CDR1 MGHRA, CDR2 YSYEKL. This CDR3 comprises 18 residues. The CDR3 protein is CASSLPDRERKVRTEAFF. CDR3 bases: TGCGCCAGCAGCCTCCCCGACAGGGAGAGGAAAGTGCGCACTGAAGCTTTCTTT.

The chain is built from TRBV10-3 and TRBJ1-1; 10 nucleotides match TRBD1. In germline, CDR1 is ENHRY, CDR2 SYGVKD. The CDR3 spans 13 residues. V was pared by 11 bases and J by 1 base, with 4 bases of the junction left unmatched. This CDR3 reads CAARTGGNTEAFF. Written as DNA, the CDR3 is TGTGCCGCCCGGACAGGGGGGAACACTGAAGCTTTCTTT.

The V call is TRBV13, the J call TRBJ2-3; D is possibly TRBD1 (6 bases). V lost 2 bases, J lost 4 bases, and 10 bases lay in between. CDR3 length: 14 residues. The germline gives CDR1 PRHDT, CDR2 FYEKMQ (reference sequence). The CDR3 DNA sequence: TGTGCCAGCAGCTTATACAGGGAGTCAGATACGCAGTATTTT. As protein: CASSLYRESDTQYF.

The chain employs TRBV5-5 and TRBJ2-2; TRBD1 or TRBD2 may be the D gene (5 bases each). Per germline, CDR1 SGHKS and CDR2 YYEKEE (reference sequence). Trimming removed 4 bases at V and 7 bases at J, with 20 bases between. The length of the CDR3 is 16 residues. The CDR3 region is CASSNLPGTAIGELFF. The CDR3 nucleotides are TGTGCCAGCAGCAACCTACCCGGGACGGCTATCGGGGAGCTGTTTTTT.

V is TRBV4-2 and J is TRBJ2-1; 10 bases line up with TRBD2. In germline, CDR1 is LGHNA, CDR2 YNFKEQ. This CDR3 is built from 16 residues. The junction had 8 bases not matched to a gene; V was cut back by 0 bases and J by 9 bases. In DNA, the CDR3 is TGTGCCAGCAGCCAAGATCCCAGCGGGAGGGCCGGTGAGCAGTTCTTC. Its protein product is CASSQDPSGRAGEQFF.